A single T cell receptor (beta chain) is shown here with its context. These data belong to a study of blood T cell repertoires in COVID-19. Across the study: From the United States, Italy and Spain came samples of acute and convalescent COVID-19. Sample material is recorded as cDNA or gDNA derived from T cells, B-cell-depleted T cells, or PBMCs.

CDR1 and CDR2 from the germline V gene are SGHRS and YFSETQ. Trimming removed 7 bases from V and 4 bases from J; junction bases left unmatched: 21. The CDR3 extends over 19 amino acids. Study processing details: Reference gene primer amplification yielded estimated nucleated cell counts. The repertoire was sequenced with immunoSEQ multiplex PCR; TCRdb's copy has only in-frame clones and lacks some. V, J and clone size derive from that table, while D and trimming were established from the DNA sequence. The sample contains nearly 200,000 clones, 80% to 90% of which appear only once. The J gene is TRBJ2-2, the V gene TRBV5-1, with 8 nucleotides matching TRBD2. The sequence derives from a woman aged 70 to 79 with acute or convalescent COVID-19. The specimen was peripheral blood. CDR3 nucleotide sequence: TGCGCCAGCCGGCGCCAACTAGCGGCCACTCCCCGGGTCACCGGGGAGCTGTTTTTT. It is translated as CASRRQLAATPRVTGELFF. The full variable domain, its missing parts supplied by reference TRBV5-1 and TRBJ2-2, is KAGVTQTPRYLIKTRGQQVTLSCSPISGHRSVSWYQQTPGQGLQFLFEYFSETQRNKGNFPGRFSGRQFSNSRSEMNVSTLELGDSALYLCASRRQLAATPRVTGELFFGEGSRLTVL.